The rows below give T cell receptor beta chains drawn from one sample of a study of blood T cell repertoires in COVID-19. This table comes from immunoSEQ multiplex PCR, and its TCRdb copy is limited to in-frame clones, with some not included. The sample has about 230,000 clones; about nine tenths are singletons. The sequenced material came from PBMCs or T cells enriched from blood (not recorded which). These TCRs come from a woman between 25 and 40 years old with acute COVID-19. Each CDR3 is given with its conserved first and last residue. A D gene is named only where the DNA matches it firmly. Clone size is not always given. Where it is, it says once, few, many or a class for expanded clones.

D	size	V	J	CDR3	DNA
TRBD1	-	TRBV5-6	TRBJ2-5	CASSPDREETQYF	TGTGCCAGCAGTCCGGACAGGGAAGAGACCCAGTACTTC
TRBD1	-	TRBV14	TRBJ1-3	CASSRDRSGNTIYF	TGTGCCAGCAGCCGGGACAGATCTGGAAACACCATATATTTT
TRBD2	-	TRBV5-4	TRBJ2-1	CASSLGLAGGEQFF	TGTGCCAGCAGCTTGGGACTAGCGGGGGGTGAGCAGTTCTTC
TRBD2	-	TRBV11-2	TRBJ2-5	CASSIPSGGPETQYF	TGTGCCAGCAGCATACCTAGCGGGGGGCCTGAGACCCAGTACTTC
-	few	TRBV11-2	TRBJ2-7	CASSLYRVGYEQYF	TGTGCCAGCAGCTTATACAGGGTTGGGTACGAGCAGTACTTC
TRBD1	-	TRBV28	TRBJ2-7	CASSPTGTGSYEQYF	TGTGCCAGCAGTCCGACCGGGACAGGCTCCTACGAGCAGTACTTC
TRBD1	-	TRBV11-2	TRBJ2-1	CASSLGRWDRAYNEQFF	TGTGCCAGCAGCTTAGGCCGGTGGGACAGGGCCTACAATGAGCAGTTCTTC
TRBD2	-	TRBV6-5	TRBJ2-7	CASSYSGGSYEQYF	TGTGCCAGCAGTTACTCCGGGGGGAGTTACGAGCAGTACTTC
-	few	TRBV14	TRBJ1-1	CASSQVTAGTEAFF	TGTGCCAGCAGCCAAGTAACCGCGGGCACTGAAGCTTTCTTT
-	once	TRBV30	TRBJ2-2	CAWSTPNRFSGELFF	TGTGCCTGGAGTACACCCAACAGGTTCTCCGGGGAGCTGTTTTTT
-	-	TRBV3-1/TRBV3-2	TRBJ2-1	CASSQDIALAYNEQFF	TGTGCCAGCAGCCAAGACATAGCGCTGGCCTACAATGAGCAGTTCTTC
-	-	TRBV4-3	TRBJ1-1	CASSQDPQGASTEAFF	TGCGCCAGCAGCCAAGATCCCCAAGGGGCCAGCACTGAAGCTTTCTTT
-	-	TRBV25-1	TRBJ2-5	CASSAQVETQYF	TGTGCCAGCAGTGCACAAGTGGAGACCCAGTACTTC
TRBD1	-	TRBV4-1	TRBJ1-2	CASSRVKDRSSYGYTF	TGCGCCAGCAGCCGAGTCAAGGACAGGTCCTCGTATGGCTACACCTTC
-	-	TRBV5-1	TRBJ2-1	CASSLAQGGPNEQFF	TGCGCCAGCAGCTTGGCCCAGGGAGGACCCAATGAGCAGTTCTTC
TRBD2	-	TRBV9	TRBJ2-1	CASSASGSSYNEQFF	TGTGCCAGCAGCGCTAGCGGTAGCTCCTACAATGAGCAGTTCTTC
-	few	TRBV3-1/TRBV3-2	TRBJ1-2	CASSLMTAGYTF	TGTGCCAGCAGCCTTATGACAGCAGGCTACACCTTC
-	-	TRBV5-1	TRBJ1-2	CASSLIPGGADGYTF	TGCGCCAGCAGCTTGATTCCGGGGGGGGCCGATGGCTACACCTTC
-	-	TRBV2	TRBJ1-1	CASRPSAEAFF	TGTGCCAGCAGACCCTCGGCTGAAGCTTTCTTT
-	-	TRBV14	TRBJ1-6	CASSQGWGTRISPLHF	TGTGCCAGCAGCCAAGGATGGGGGACACGGATTTCACCCCTCCACTTT
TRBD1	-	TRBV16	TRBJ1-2	CASSLRDRLNYGYTF	TGTGCCAGCAGCCTTCGGGACAGACTTAACTATGGCTACACCTTC
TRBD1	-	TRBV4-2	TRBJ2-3	CASSQEGTGDTDTQYF	TGTGCCAGCAGCCAAGAGGGGACAGGGGATACAGATACGCAGTATTTT
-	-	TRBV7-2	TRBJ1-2	CASSLARGTKGYYGYTF	TGTGCCAGCAGCTTAGCGCGGGGGACAAAGGGGTACTATGGCTACACCTTC
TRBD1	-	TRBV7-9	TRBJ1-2	CATGDYTF	TGTGCGACAGGGGACTACACCTTC
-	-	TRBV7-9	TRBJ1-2	CASSLGSDSDYYGYTF	TGTGCCAGCAGCTTAGGATCGGACAGTGACTACTATGGCTACACCTTC
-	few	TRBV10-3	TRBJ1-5	CAISEREGQPQHF	TGTGCCATCAGTGAAAGGGAGGGCCAGCCCCAGCATTTT
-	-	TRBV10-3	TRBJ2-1	CAISELRDNEQFF	TGTGCCATCAGTGAATTGCGGGACAATGAGCAGTTCTTC
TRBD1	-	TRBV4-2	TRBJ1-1	CASSQARGHTEAFF	TGTGCCAGCAGCCAAGCAAGGGGGCACACTGAAGCTTTCTTT
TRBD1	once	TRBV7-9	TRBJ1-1	CASSFGTVGIEAFF	TGTGCCAGCAGCTTTGGGACAGTCGGGATCGAAGCTTTCTTT
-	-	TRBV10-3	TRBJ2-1	CAIRIRGLPYNEQFF	TGTGCCATCAGGATTAGGGGCCTCCCCTACAATGAGCAGTTCTTC
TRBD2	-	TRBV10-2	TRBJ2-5	CASRSERGGFAETQYF	TGCGCCAGCCGAAGTGAGCGGGGGGGCTTTGCGGAGACCCAGTACTTC
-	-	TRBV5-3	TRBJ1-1	CARSLRYTEAFF	TGTGCCAGAAGCTTACGGTACACTGAAGCTTTCTTT
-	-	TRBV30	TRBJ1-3	CAYFPLGNTIYF	TGTGCCTATTTTCCCCTCGGAAACACCATATATTTT
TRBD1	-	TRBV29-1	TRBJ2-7	CSVEDPGGTGGEQYF	TGCAGCGTTGAAGATCCAGGAGGGACAGGCGGGGAGCAGTACTTC
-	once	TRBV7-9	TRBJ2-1	CASSLADGPYNEQFF	TGTGCCAGCAGCTTGGCGGATGGCCCCTACAATGAGCAGTTCTTC
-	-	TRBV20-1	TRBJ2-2	CSAARAGELFF	TGCAGTGCCGCTCGGGCCGGGGAGCTGTTTTTT
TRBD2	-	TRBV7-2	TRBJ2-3	CASSLAFWDLAGGPGDTQYF	TGTGCCAGCAGCTTAGCATTTTGGGACCTAGCGGGGGGGCCGGGGGATACGCAGTATTTT
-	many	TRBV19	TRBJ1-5	CASTGLHYSNQPQHF	TGTGCCAGTACAGGACTTCACTATAGCAATCAGCCCCAGCATTTT
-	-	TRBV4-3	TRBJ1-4	CASSPTWITLRTNEKLFF	TGCGCCAGCAGCCCTACGTGGATCACCCTGAGGACTAATGAAAAACTGTTTTTT
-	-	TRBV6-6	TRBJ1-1	CASSYPTGMPTEAFF	TGTGCCAGCAGTTACCCCACAGGGATGCCCACTGAAGCTTTCTTT
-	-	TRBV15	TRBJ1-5	CATRSGAAVGQPQHF	TGTGCCACCAGGAGCGGGGCCGCCGTAGGTCAGCCCCAGCATTTT
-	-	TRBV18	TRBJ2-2	CASSPNLTGELFF	TGTGCCAGCTCACCTAATCTCACCGGGGAGCTGTTTTTT
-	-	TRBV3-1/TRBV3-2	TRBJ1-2	CASSQGAGPYGYTF	TGTGCCAGCAGCCAAGGCGCGGGGCCCTATGGCTACACCTTC
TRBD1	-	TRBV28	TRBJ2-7	CASLLGQSYEQYF	TGTGCCAGTTTGCTGGGACAGTCCTACGAGCAGTACTTC
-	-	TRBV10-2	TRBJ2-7	CASSGWAIDEQYF	TGCGCCAGCAGTGGATGGGCTATCGACGAGCAGTACTTC
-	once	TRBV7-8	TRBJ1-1	CASSRVRPQMNTEAFF	TGTGCCAGCAGCAGAGTCAGGCCCCAGATGAACACTGAAGCTTTCTTT
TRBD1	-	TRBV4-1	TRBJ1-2	CASSQAPTGDNYGYTF	TGCGCCAGCAGCCAAGCCCCGACAGGGGATAACTATGGCTACACCTTC
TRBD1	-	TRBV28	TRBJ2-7	CASTGGFEEQYF	TGTGCCAGCACAGGGGGTTTTGAAGAGCAGTACTTC
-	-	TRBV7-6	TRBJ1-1	CASSSHGGALNTEAFF	TGTGCCAGCAGCTCCCACGGAGGGGCATTGAACACTGAAGCTTTCTTT
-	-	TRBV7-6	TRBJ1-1	CASSREGQWNTEAFF	TGTGCCAGCAGCCGTGAGGGACAATGGAACACTGAAGCTTTCTTT
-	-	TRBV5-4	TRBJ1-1	CASTRGGGDTEAFF	TGTGCCAGCACCCGGGGGGGAGGGGACACTGAAGCTTTCTTT